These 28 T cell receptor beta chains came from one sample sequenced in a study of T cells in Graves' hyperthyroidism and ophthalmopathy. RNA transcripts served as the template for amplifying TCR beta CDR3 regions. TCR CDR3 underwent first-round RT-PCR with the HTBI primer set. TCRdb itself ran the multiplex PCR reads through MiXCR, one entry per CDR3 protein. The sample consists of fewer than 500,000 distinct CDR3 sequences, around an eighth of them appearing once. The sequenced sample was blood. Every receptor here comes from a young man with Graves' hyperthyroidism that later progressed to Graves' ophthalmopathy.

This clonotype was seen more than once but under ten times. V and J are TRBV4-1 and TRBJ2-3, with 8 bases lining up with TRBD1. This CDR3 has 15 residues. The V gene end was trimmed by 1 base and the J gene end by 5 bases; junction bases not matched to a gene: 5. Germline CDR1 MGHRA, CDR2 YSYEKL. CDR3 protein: CASSQGQGPLDTQYF. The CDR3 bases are TGCGCCAGCAGCCAAGGACAGGGGCCCTTAGATACGCAGTATTTT.

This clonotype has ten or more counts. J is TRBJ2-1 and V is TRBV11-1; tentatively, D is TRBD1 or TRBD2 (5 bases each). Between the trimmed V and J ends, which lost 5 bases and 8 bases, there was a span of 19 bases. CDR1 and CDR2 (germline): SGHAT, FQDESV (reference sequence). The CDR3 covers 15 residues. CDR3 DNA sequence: TGTGCCAGCAGCCCCCGGGACCGCCATCGATATGAGCAGTTCTTC. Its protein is CASSPRDRHRYEQFF.

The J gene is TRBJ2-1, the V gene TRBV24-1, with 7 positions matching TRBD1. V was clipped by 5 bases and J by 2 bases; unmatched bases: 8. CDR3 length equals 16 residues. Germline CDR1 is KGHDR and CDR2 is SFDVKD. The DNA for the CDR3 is TGTGCCACCAGTGCTGCTGAACAGGGGCCCTACAATGAGCAGTTCTTC. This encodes CATSAAEQGPYNEQFF.

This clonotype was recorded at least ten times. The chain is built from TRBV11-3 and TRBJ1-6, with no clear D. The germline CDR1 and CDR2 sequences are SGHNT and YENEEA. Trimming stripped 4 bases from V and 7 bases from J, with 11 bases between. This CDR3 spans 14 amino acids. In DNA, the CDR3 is TGTGCCAGCAGCTCCCGGGATGAAAATTCACCCCTCCACTTT. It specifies CASSSRDENSPLHF.

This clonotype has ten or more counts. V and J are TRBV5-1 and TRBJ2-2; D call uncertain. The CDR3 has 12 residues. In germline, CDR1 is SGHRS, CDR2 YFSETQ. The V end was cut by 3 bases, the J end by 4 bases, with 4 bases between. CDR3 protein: CASSSVTGELFF. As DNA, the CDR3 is TGCGCCAGCAGCTCGGTCACCGGGGAGCTGTTTTTT.

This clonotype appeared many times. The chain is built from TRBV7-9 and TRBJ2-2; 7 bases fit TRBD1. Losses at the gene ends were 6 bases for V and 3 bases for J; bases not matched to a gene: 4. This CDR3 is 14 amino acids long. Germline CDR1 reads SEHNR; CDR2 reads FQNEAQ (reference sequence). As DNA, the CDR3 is TGTGCCAGCAGGCCTGACAGGGACACCGGGGAGCTGTTTTTT. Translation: CASRPDRDTGELFF.

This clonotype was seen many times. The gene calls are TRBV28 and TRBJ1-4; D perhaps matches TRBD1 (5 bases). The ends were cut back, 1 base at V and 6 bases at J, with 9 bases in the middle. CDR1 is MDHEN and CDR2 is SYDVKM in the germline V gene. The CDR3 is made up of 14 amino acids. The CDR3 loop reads CASSLSGRHEKLFF. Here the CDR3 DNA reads TGTGCCAGCAGTTTATCAGGGAGGCATGAAAAACTGTTTTTT.

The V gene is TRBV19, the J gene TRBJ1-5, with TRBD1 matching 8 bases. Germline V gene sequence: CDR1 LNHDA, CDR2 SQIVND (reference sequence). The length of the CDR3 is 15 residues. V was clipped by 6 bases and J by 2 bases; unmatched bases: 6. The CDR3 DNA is TGTGCCAGTAGAACGACAGGGGCCGGCAATCAGCCCCAGCATTTT. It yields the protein CASRTTGAGNQPQHF.

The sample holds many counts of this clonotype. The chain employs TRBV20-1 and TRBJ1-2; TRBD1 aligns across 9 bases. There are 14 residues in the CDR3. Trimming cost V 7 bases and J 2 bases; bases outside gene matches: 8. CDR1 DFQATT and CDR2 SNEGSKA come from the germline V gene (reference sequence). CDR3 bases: TGCAGTGTTACCCGGACAGGGGAAAACTATGGCTACACCTTC. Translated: CSVTRTGENYGYTF.

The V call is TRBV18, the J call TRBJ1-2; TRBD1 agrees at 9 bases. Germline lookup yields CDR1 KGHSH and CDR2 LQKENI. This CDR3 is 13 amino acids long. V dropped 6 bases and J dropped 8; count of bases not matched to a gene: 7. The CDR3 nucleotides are TGTGCCAGCTCGCCCGGGACAGGGCTCGGCTACACCTTC. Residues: CASSPGTGLGYTF.

The CDR3 loop is CSARDWTYSNQPQHF. DNA for the CDR3: TGCAGTGCTAGAGATTGGACATATAGCAATCAGCCCCAGCATTTT. The genes are TRBV20-1 and TRBJ1-5; D is perhaps TRBD1 (5 bases). V was pared by 0 bases and J by 0 bases, with 9 bases between. CDR1 is DFQATT, CDR2 SNEGSKA, per germline (reference sequence). The CDR3 contains 15 residues.

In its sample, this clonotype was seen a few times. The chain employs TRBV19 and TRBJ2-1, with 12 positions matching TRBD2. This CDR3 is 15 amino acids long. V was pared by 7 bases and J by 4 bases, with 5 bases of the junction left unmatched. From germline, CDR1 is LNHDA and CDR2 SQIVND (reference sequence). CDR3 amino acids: CASNTGLAGYNEQFF. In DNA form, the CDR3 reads TGTGCCAGTAACACGGGACTAGCGGGTTACAATGAGCAGTTCTTC.

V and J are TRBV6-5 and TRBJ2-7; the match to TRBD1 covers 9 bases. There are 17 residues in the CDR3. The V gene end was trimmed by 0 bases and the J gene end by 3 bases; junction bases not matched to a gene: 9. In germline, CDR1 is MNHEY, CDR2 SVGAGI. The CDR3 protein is CASSYSQRQGVYYEQYF. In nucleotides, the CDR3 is TGTGCCAGCAGTTACTCCCAACGACAGGGGGTTTACTACGAGCAGTACTTC.

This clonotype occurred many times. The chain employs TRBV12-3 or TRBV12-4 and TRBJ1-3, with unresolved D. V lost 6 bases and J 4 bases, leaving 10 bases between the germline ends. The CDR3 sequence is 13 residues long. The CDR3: CASSPAVGNTIYF. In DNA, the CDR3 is TGTGCCAGCAGCCCTGCGGTCGGAAACACCATATATTTT.

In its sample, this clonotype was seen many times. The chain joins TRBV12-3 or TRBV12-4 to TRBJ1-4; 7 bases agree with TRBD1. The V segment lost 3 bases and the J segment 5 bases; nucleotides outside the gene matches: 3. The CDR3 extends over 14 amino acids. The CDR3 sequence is CASSLAGGNEKLFF. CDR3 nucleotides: TGTGCCAGCAGTTTGGCAGGGGGGAATGAAAAACTGTTTTTT.

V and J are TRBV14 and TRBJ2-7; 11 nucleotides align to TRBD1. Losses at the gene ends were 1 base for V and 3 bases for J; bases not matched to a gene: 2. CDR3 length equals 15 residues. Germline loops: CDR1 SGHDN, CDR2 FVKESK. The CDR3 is CASSQGTGGFYEQYF. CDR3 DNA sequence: TGTGCCAGCAGCCAAGGGACAGGGGGCTTCTACGAGCAGTACTTC.

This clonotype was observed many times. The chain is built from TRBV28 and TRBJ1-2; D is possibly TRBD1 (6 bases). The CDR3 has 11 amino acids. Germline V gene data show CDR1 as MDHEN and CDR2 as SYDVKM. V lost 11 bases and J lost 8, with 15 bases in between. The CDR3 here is CAVWTAGGYTF. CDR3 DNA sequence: TGTGCCGTTTGGACAGCCGGAGGCTACACCTTC.

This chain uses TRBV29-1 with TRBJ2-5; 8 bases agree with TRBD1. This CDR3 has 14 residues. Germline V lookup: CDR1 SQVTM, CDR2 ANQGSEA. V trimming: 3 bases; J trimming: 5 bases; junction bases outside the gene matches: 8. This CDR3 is CSVDTRTGMETQYF. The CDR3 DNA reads TGCAGCGTTGACACTCGGACAGGGATGGAGACCCAGTACTTC.

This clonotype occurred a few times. This CDR3 is CASSSSGGAVETQYF. CDR3 nucleotides: TGTGCCAGCAGCTCTAGCGGGGGGGCGGTAGAGACCCAGTACTTC. The chain employs TRBV7-2 and TRBJ2-5, with 12 bases lining up with TRBD2. The CDR3 length is 15 residues. Unmatched junction bases numbered 4, after V lost 4 bases and J lost 4 bases. Germline CDR1 SGHTA, CDR2 FQGNSA. Looking up the rest from reference TRBV7-2 and TRBJ2-5 gives the full variable domain: GAGVSQSPSNKVTEKGKDVELRCDPISGHTALYWYRQSLGQGLEFLIYFQGNSAPDKSGLPSDRFSAERTGGSVSTLTIQRTQQEDSAVYLCASSSSGGAVETQYFGPGTRLLVL.

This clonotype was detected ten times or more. For the CDR3, the DNA is TGTGCCAGCTCACCTATGGTGAACACTGAAGCTTTCTTT. It codes for CASSPMVNTEAFF. The rearrangement uses TRBV18 and TRBJ1-1; D gene unclear. From germline, CDR1 is KGHSH and CDR2 LQKENI. This CDR3 has 13 residues. With 3 bases removed from V and 0 bases from J, the gap between germline ends came to 5 bases.

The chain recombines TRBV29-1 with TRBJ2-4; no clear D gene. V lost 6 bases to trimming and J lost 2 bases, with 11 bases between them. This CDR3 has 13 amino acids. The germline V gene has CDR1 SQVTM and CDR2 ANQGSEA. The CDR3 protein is CSVLTWTKNIQYF. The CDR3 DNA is TGCAGCGTCTTGACCTGGACCAAAAACATTCAGTACTTC. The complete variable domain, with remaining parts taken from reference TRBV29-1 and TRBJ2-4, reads SAVISQKPSRDICQRGTSLTIQCQVDSQVTMMFWYRQQPGQSLTLIATANQGSEATYESGFVIDKFPISRPNLTFSTLTVSNMSPEDSSIYLCSVLTWTKNIQYFGAGTRLSVL.

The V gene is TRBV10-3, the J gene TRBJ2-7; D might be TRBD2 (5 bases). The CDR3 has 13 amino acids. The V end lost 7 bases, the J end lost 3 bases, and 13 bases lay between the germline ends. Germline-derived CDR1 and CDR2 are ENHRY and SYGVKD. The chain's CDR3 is CAINDGLDYEQYF. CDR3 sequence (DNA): TGTGCCATCAACGACGGACTGGACTACGAGCAGTACTTC.

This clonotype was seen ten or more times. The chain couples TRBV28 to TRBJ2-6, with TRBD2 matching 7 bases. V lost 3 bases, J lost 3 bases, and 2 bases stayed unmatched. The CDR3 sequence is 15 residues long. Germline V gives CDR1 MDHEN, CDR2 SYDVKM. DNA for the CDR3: TGTGCCAGCAGTTTGGGGGGGGTTGGGGCCAACGTCCTGACTTTC. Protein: CASSLGGVGANVLTF. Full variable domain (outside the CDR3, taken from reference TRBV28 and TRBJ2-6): DVKVTQSSRYLVKRTGEKVFLECVQDMDHENMFWYRQDPGLGLRLIYFSYDVKMKEKGDIPEGYSVSREKKERFSLILESASTNQTSMYLCASSLGGVGANVLTFGAGSRLTVL.

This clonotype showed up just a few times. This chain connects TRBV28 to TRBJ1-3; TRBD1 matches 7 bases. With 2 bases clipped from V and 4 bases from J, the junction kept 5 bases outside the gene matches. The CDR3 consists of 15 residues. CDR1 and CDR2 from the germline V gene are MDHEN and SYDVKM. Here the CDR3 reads CASSLGYRGGNTIYF. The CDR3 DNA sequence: TGTGCCAGCAGTTTAGGTTACAGGGGCGGAAACACCATATATTTT.

The DNA for the CDR3 is TGCGCCAGCAGCTTGGAGGCGGGGCGGTACTTC. This gives the protein CASSLEAGRYF. The chain joins TRBV5-1 to TRBJ2-7; D is perhaps TRBD2 (6 bases). Trimming shortened V by 0 bases and J by 12 bases, and 10 bases separated the two germline ends. The germline CDR1 and CDR2 sequences are SGHRS and YFSETQ. There are 11 residues in the CDR3. Combining the CDR3 with reference TRBV5-1 and TRBJ2-7 gives the whole variable domain KAGVTQTPRYLIKTRGQQVTLSCSPISGHRSVSWYQQTPGQGLQFLFEYFSETQRNKGNFPGRFSGRQFSNSRSEMNVSTLELGDSALYLCASSLEAGRYFGPGTRLTVT.

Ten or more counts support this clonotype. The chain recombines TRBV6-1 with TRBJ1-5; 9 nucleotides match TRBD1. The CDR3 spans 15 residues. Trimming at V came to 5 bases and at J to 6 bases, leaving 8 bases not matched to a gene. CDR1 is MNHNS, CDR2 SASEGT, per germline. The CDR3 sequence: CASSIRDRAGQPQHF. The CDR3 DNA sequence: TGTGCCAGCAGTATCCGGGACAGGGCAGGTCAGCCCCAGCATTTT.

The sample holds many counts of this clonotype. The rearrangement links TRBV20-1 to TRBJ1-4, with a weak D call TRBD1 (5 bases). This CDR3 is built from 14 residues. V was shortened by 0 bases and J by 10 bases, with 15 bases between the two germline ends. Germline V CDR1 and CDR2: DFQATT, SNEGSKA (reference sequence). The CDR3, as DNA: TGCAGTGCTAGAGATACGGGGGGAGAGGGAAAACTGTTTTTT. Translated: CSARDTGGEGKLFF.

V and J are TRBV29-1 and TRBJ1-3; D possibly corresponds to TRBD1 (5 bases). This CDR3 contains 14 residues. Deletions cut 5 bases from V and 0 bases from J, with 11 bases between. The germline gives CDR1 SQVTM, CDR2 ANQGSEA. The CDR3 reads CSVLGADSGNTIYF. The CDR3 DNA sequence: TGCAGCGTTCTCGGGGCGGACTCTGGAAACACCATATATTTT.